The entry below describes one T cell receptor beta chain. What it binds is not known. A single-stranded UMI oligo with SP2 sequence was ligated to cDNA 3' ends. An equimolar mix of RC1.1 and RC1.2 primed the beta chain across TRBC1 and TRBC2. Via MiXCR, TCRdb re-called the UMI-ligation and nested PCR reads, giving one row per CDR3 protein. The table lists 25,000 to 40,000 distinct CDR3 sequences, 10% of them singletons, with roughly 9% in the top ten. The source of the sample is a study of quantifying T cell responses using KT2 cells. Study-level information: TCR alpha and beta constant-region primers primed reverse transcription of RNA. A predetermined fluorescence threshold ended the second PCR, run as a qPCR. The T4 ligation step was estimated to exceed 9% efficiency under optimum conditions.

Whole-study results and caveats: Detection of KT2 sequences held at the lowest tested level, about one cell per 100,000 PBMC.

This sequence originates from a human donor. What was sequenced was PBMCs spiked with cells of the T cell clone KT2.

In DNA form, the CDR3 reads TGTGCCAGCAGTTTGTTTCGTATCGGACGGGACAGAAATGAAAAACTGTTTTTT. It encodes CASSLFRIGRDRNEKLFF. This sequence joins TRBV27 and TRBJ1-4; 7 bases match TRBD1. Per the germline V gene, CDR1 is MNHEY and CDR2 is SMNVEV (reference sequence). V was pared by 3 bases and J by 5 bases, with 15 bases of the junction left unmatched. The CDR3 has 18 amino acids.